This T cell receptor (beta chain) was found in a study of OX40 agonist ivuxolimab in advanced cancers. Study details: Patients' therapy was ivuxolimab, an antibody that acts as an agonist of OX40 (CD134).

Assay used: immunoSEQ multiplex PCR; TCRdb lists only in-frame clones, some missing. The table has about 58,000 clones, around 84% seen once; the top ten hold about 1%. CDR3 length: 13 residues. Germline V gives CDR1 MNHNS, CDR2 SASEGT. V dropped 10 bases and J dropped 8; count of bases not matched to a gene: 10. The sample consisted of CD4+ or CD8+ T cells sorted from blood, taken in a trial of the OX40 agonist ivuxolimab. V usage is TRBV6-1 and J usage is TRBJ2-4; 8 bases match TRBD1. This clonotype originated in an adult with an advanced solid tumor such as melanoma, head and neck, liver or kidney cancer. The CDR3 spells CAILQGAADIQYF. The CDR3 DNA reads TGTGCCATTCTCCAGGGGGCAGCAGACATTCAGTACTTC.